The clone carrying this T cell receptor beta chain has just a few counts. These data originate in a study of blood T cell repertoires in COVID-19. For the study at large: Material from acute and convalescent COVID-19 was sourced from the United States, Italy and Spain. T cells, B-cell-depleted T cells, or PBMCs supplied cDNA or gDNA.

Measured with immunoSEQ multiplex PCR; TCRdb has only the in-frame clones, and not every one. The top ten hold more than 0.9% of the sample, which has 100,000 to 150,000 clones, 70% to 90% seen once. Germline CDR1 reads SGHNT; CDR2 reads YYREEE (reference sequence). V gave up 1 base and J gave up 1 base, with 11 bases separating them. The CDR3 has 15 amino acids. Sequenced: peripheral blood. The clonotype was recovered from a woman older than 75 with acute or convalescent COVID-19. The chain has TRBV5-4 and TRBJ1-1, with a possible D match to TRBD1 (5 bases). CDR3 bases: TGTGCCAGCAGCTTGTGGGGCAGCCGGAACACTGAAGCTTTCTTT. It is translated as CASSLWGSRNTEAFF.